The next 2 T cell receptor beta chains were all read from a single sample in a study of blood T cell repertoires in COVID-19. Clones were sequenced by immunoSEQ multiplex PCR, and TCRdb holds only the in-frame ones, with some missing. Here the sample spans under 450,000 clones, about 90% being singletons. Sequenced material: PBMCs or T cells enriched from blood (not recorded which). The receptors were sampled from a woman between 25 and 40 years old who had recovered from COVID-19.

The chain carries TRBV28 and TRBJ2-6; D not resolved. In germline, CDR1 is MDHEN, CDR2 SYDVKM. This CDR3 has 15 amino acids. The V and J ends lost 8 bases and 2 bases respectively, with 13 bases between them. CDR3: CASGLHAPGANVLTF. CDR3 nucleotide sequence: TGTGCCAGCGGCTTACATGCCCCTGGGGCCAACGTCCTGACTTTC.

The CDR3: CASSQEWTGVQETQYF. As DNA, the CDR3 is TGTGCCAGCAGCCAAGAGTGGACGGGGGTTCAAGAGACCCAGTACTTC. This sequence joins TRBV3-1 (or the pseudogene TRBV3-2) and TRBJ2-5, with a tentative D call TRBD2 (6 bases). Germline V gives CDR1 LGHDT, CDR2 YNNKEL (reference sequence). This CDR3 region has 16 residues. V shed 0 bases and J shed 2 bases, with 13 bases lying between them.